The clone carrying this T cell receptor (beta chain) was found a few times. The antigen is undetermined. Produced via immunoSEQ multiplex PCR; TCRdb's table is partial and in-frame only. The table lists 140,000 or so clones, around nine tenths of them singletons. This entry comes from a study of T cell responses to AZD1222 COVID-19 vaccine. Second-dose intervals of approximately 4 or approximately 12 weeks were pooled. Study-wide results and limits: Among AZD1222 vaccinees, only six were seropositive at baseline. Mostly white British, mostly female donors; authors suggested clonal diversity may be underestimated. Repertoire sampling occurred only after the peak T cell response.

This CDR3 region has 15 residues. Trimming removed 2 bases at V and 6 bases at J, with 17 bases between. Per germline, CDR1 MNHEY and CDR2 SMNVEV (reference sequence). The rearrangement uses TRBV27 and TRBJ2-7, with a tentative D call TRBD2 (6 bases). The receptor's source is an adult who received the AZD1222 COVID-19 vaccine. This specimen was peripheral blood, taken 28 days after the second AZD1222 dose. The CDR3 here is CASSLMGGAPGEQYF. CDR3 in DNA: TGTGCCAGCAGTTTAATGGGCGGGGCCCCGGGCGAGCAGTACTTC.